One sample yielded the 16 T cell receptor beta chains listed below, sequenced in a study of T cell responses to AZD1222 COVID-19 vaccine. Repertoires were generated with immunoSEQ multiplex PCR, while TCRdb's copy carries only in-frame clones and drops some. Of around 130,000 clones detected, over 85% appear once; the ten largest clones hold roughly 5.4%. The sequencing used peripheral blood, collected on day 0 of AZD1222 vaccination. These receptors came from an adult in good health.

The chain joins TRBV6-6 to TRBJ1-2; D is possibly TRBD1 (6 bases). With 8 bases removed from V and 6 bases from J, the gap between germline ends came to 19 bases. In germline, CDR1 is MNHNY, CDR2 SVGAGI (reference sequence). The CDR3 runs 14 residues. The CDR3 DNA reads TGTGCCAGCGAGGGTCCCAGGGGAGATCATGGCTACACCTTC. Translated, it gives CASEGPRGDHGYTF.

The genes are TRBV12-3 or TRBV12-4 and TRBJ2-1; no definite D call. The CDR3 has 12 amino acids. With 6 bases removed from V and 7 bases from J, the gap between germline ends came to 10 bases. The CDR3 reads CASSILGNEQFF. The CDR3 coding sequence is TGTGCCAGCAGCATCCTCGGGAATGAGCAGTTCTTC.

The gene calls are TRBV21-1 and TRBJ2-7. TRBV21-1 is noted as a pseudogene. The CDR3 is 11 residues long. The CDR3 sequence is CASSRIYEQYF. CDR3 DNA sequence: TGTGCCAGCAGCCGCATCTACGAGCAGTACTTC.

As DNA, the CDR3 is TGCGCCAGCAGCTTGGCGGGGGGCGTTAACACCGGGGAGCTGTTTTTT. It is translated as CASSLAGGVNTGELFF. V and J are TRBV5-1 and TRBJ2-2, with a possible D match to TRBD2 (7 bases). The V gene's germline CDR1 is SGHRS and CDR2 YFSETQ. The CDR3 has 16 amino acids. Trimming cost V 0 bases and J 2 bases, with 11 bases left between them.

The chain uses TRBV18 and TRBJ2-7; tentatively, D is TRBD2 (5 bases). The CDR3 contains 14 residues. The ends were cut back, 3 bases at V and 4 bases at J, with 13 bases in the middle. The V gene's germline CDR1 is KGHSH and CDR2 LQKENI. The CDR3 DNA reads TGTGCCAGCTCACCCAAAGAGACGGGGTACGAGCAGTACTTC. As protein: CASSPKETGYEQYF. The variable domain in full, with the rest retrieved from reference TRBV18 and TRBJ2-7, is NAGVMQNPRHLVRRRGQEARLRCSPMKGHSHVYWYRQLPEEGLKFMVYLQKENIIDESGMPKERFSAEFPKEGPSILRIQQVVRGDSAAYFCASSPKETGYEQYFGPGTRLTVT.

The chain joins TRBV7-8 to TRBJ2-1, with a tentative D call TRBD2 (5 bases). CDR1 is SGHVS, CDR2 FQNEAQ, per germline. This CDR3 spans 14 amino acids. V was cut by 4 bases and J by 7 bases, with 14 bases left in between. CDR3 residues: CASSSEAGWNEQFF. CDR3 bases: TGTGCCAGCAGCTCGGAGGCCGGGTGGAATGAGCAGTTCTTC.

The rearrangement uses TRBV6-5 and TRBJ1-1; D unresolved. The CDR3 contains 12 residues. The V end was cut by 8 bases, the J end by 4 bases, with 11 bases between. Germline values: CDR1 MNHEY, CDR2 SVGAGI. The CDR3 nucleotides read TGTGCCAGCGCGTGGGCCGGCACTGAAGCTTTCTTT. As protein: CASAWAGTEAFF.

The chain links TRBV5-4 to TRBJ2-2; no clear D gene. This CDR3 region has 12 residues. V was shortened by 3 bases and J by 7 bases, with 7 bases between the two germline ends. The germline gives CDR1 SGHNT, CDR2 YYREEE (reference sequence). CDR3 sequence (DNA): TGTGCCAGCAGCTACGGTAACGGGGAGCTGTTTTTT. Residues: CASSYGNGELFF. The complete variable domain, with remaining parts taken from reference TRBV5-4 and TRBJ2-2, reads ETGVTQSPTHLIKTRGQQVTLRCSSQSGHNTVSWYQQALGQGPQFIFQYYREEENGRGNFPPRFSGLQFPNYSSELNVNALELDDSALYLCASSYGNGELFFGEGSRLTVL.

The CDR3 protein is CASRWDSMNTEAFF. The DNA for the CDR3 is TGTGCCAGCAGGTGGGACAGCATGAACACTGAAGCTTTCTTT. The J gene is TRBJ1-1, the V gene TRBV6-5; 7 bases map to TRBD1. CDR1 is MNHEY, CDR2 SVGAGI, per germline. The CDR3 covers 14 residues. With V trimmed by 6 bases and J by 0 bases, 4 bases remained unmatched.

This chain connects TRBV14 to TRBJ2-7, with D uncertain. Per the germline V gene, CDR1 is SGHDN and CDR2 is FVKESK. Trimming removed 2 bases from V and 2 bases from J, with 4 bases in between. CDR3 length equals 12 residues. The CDR3 region has the DNA TGTGCCAGCAGCCAACGCCCCTACGAGCAGTACTTC. This codes for CASSQRPYEQYF.

J is TRBJ1-2 and V is TRBV2; tentatively, D is TRBD1 (5 bases). The CDR3 extends over 14 amino acids. CDR1 is SNHLY, CDR2 FYNNEI, per germline. Deletions cut 4 bases from V and 4 bases from J, with 13 bases between. In DNA form, the CDR3 reads TGTGCCAGCAGTGTAGGGACGTCCGCCTATGGCTACACCTTC. Translation gives CASSVGTSAYGYTF.

This clone was seen only once. The chain is built from TRBV7-3 and TRBJ1-2; D is undetermined. CDR1 and CDR2 (germline): SGHTA, FQGTGA. The CDR3 totals 13 residues. Trimming shortened V by 3 bases and J by 8 bases, and 13 bases separated the two germline ends. The CDR3 here is CASSFFGQLGYTF. For the CDR3, the DNA is TGTGCCAGCAGCTTCTTTGGGCAGTTGGGCTACACCTTC. Using reference TRBV7-3 and TRBJ1-2 for the parts outside the CDR3, the full variable domain is GAGVSQTPSNKVTEKGKYVELRCDPISGHTALYWYRQSLGQGPEFLIYFQGTGAADDSGLPNDRFFAVRPEGSVSTLKIQRTERGDSAVYLCASSFFGQLGYTFGSGTRLTVV.

This chain links TRBV7-3 with TRBJ2-1; D possibly corresponds to TRBD1 (6 bases). Trimming stripped 5 bases from V and 6 bases from J, with 17 bases between. Germline CDR1 SGHTA, CDR2 FQGTGA. The CDR3 runs to 15 residues. The CDR3 is CASSVVGATTNEQFF. The CDR3 coding sequence is TGTGCCAGCAGCGTCGTGGGGGCTACAACCAATGAGCAGTTCTTC.

The rearrangement uses TRBV27 and TRBJ1-1, with D possibly TRBD1 on 5 matching bases. The CDR3 has 15 amino acids. Germline CDR1 reads MNHEY; CDR2 reads SMNVEV (reference sequence). V was shortened by 6 bases and J by 3 bases, with 17 bases between the two germline ends. The CDR3, as DNA: TGTGCCAGCAGGGCCGGTAAGCGGGGGTACACTGAAGCTTTCTTT. Amino acids: CASRAGKRGYTEAFF.

V gene TRBV27 combines with J gene TRBJ1-1; D is unresolved. V gave up 6 bases and J gave up 1 base, with 12 bases separating them. The CDR3 runs to 14 residues. Germline CDR1 reads MNHEY; CDR2 reads SMNVEV (reference sequence). The CDR3 region is CASRLLVTNTEAFF. As DNA, the CDR3 is TGTGCCAGCAGACTTTTGGTAACGAACACTGAAGCTTTCTTT.

The rearrangement uses TRBV7-2 and TRBJ2-5; perhaps TRBD2 as D (6 bases). V was clipped by 2 bases and J by 5 bases, with 18 bases between them. The CDR3 runs 16 residues. CDR1 is SGHTA, CDR2 FQGNSA, per germline. CDR3: CASSLTFPGLGETQYF. The CDR3 bases are TGTGCCAGCAGCTTAACCTTTCCGGGACTGGGGGAGACCCAGTACTTC.